This record concerns one T cell receptor beta chain sequence. Its antigen target is currently unknown. Base qualities are not provided; no much larger clone lies one nucleotide away. Library preparation employed the immunoSEQ multiplex PCR assay. The multiplex PCR relied on a mix of 60 forward primers for TCR Vbeta segments and 13 reverse primers for TCR Jbeta segments. A multiplex PCR assay on genomic DNA amplified the CDR3 region of rearranged TCR beta genes. On the Illumina HiSeq System, the amplified TCR beta libraries were sequenced as 87-base-pair reads. As for the authors' bioinformatics: A later analysis tallied about 77 million unique TCR beta chains across the 660 or so repertoires, and around 12 million of those chains were shared by two or more donors. Raw reads were error-corrected and collapsed into unique sequences by a nearest-neighbor algorithm in which closely related sequences were merged to remove PCR and sequencing errors. CDR3 sequences were aligned to IMGT reference sequences to assign V, D and J gene segments. For a sequence to be retained, at least a six-nucleotide match to both a V gene segment and a J gene segment was required. Rearrangements were classified as productive when the CDR3 lacked stop codons and remained in frame with V and J, and all other rearrangements were classified as non-productive. CDR3 was defined according to IMGT convention as the region running from the second conserved V-encoded cysteine to the conserved J-encoded phenylalanine. In an earlier analysis of around 600 of the donors, sequences lacking an unambiguous match to a single V gene segment were excluded. In an earlier analysis of 587 of the donors, V segments were called functional above 56.7% productive rearrangements and were called segregating when the between-donor standard deviation exceeded 5%. A statistical classification framework was built for diagnosing cytomegalovirus status from the catalog of TCR beta chain sequences. In a later analysis, TCR nucleotide sequences were compared against IMGT/GENE-DB human TR gene sequences so that V and J genes could be assigned. The TCRdist pipeline was used in a later analysis to assign CDR3 sequences and most-parsimonious VDJ recombination scenarios. In a later analysis, each TCR beta chain was defined by its CDR3 amino acid sequence together with its V-gene family, and reads lacking a unique V-gene family were excluded. To address suspected cross-contamination and a sequencing artifact, a later analysis removed over 500 highly shared, low-generation-probability nucleotide sequences. In a later analysis, a clonal expansion index for each public chain was calculated from normalized within-repertoire ranks of inferred template counts. In a later analysis, generation probabilities were computed using a VDJ recombination model fitted to out-of-frame rearrangements, and the results were checked against IGoR. In a later analysis, hypergeometric tests were used to score TCR-TCR, TCR-HLA and TCR-CMV co-occurrence, with a repertoire-size bias correction applied to TCR pairs. A later analysis estimated false discovery rates by permuting HLA or CMV assignments 20 times. In a later analysis, co-occurring TCRs were grouped with DBSCAN, and TCRdist sequence similarity was added when clustering was performed within HLA-allele-positive subsets. For co-occurrence clustering, repertoires with fewer than 30,000 or more than 120,000 public chains were excluded, along with roughly 5 repertoires with anomalous nucleotide sharing. The clones in this table, taken by TCRdb from immuneACCESS, are in-frame only. Not every clone is retained; where verified, under half of the shortfall comes from an unresolved V gene, and the cause of the rest is unknown. V and J calls and clone size are as listed in that table; D and trimming were resolved from the DNA. This sample has 210,000 or so clones in its table, and approximately 80% of those were observed once. The biggest ten clones account for 1.4% of the sample.

The cohort was made up of approximately 670 healthy bone marrow donors. At the time of sampling, all cohort members were nominally healthy, though unrecorded immune exposures were likely present. The donor tested CMV seronegative, placing the donor among the approximately 400 seronegative members of the cohort. Each donor provided a peripheral blood sample, and peripheral blood mononuclear cells were used for TCR beta sequencing. Genomic DNA extraction from the blood cell samples was performed with the Qiagen DNeasy Blood Extraction Kit. The sample originates from a study of cytomegalovirus exposure and HLA in healthy donors (dated by TCRdb to about 2017). Regarding the research as a whole: An earlier analysis of 587 of the donors reported about 250 Gb of sequence data and 100 million to 130 million unique TCR beta sequences from 190 million or so T cells. About 280 gigabases of sequencing data and 80 million or so unique TCR sequences were included in an early release covering roughly 700 HLA-typed donors. Of the approximately 400 genotyped donors, over 65% fell in the genetic ancestry cluster associated with self-reported Caucasian donors. The aim of the study was to test whether cataloging public T cell receptors could identify signatures of past pathogen exposure. The study used immunosequencing to profile the T cell repertoires of 600 to 850 subjects and linked those repertoires to cytomegalovirus serostatus. Besides the first cohort of hundreds of subjects, a separate validation cohort made up of 120 different subjects was used. To predict cytomegalovirus infection status, the study combined high-throughput TCR immunosequencing, statistical association of individual TCRs with disease status, and machine learning. A later analysis re-analyzed previously published TCR beta repertoires from 500 to 700 donors and added high-resolution HLA genotyping to study TCR occurrence patterns. In the later analysis, no new phenotypic data were used to find candidate immune exposures; instead, reliance was placed on TCR beta sequences and their occurrence across donors. In an earlier analysis of several hundred of the donors, high-throughput TCR beta sequencing was used to judge whether each TCR beta V gene segment behaved as functional or pseudogenic. Donor age, sex, ethnicity and CMV serostatus were compiled together with the repertoire data. Genome-wide SNP genotypes for about 65% of the roughly 700 donors were used in a later genetic analysis, which treated that subset as a discovery cohort. Every discovery cohort repertoire had been produced on one sequencing platform. Both class I and class II loci were covered by HLA typing, at four-digit resolution. Typing coverage differed by locus: A, B, C, DRB1 and DQB1 were typed in roughly 629-630 donors, DQA1 in about 500, DPA1 in 600 to 610, and DPB1 in around 490. Five DR-DQ haplotypes were treated as single units for association and clustering because of strong linkage in the cohort. Among around 400 genotyped donors of the cohort, an average of around 220,000 unique TCR beta nucleotide sequences was sequenced per donor, of which 15% to 20% were non-productive.

Study-wide conclusions, independent of this receptor: In a later analysis, HLA-associated TCR beta chains showed more clonal expansion and lower generation probabilities than non-associated chains that were equally common. According to a later analysis, parvovirus B19, influenza, CMV and Epstein-Barr virus appeared linked to several top co-occurrence clusters. Because HLA typing was unavailable for some donors at each locus, only the typed subset was used in association tests. In a later analysis, about 16,000 TCR beta sequences were associated with specific HLA alleles at a false discovery rate of 0.05. Across donors, most TCR sequences were observed very rarely, whereas some public TCRs were present in many individuals. In a later analysis, the rate of TCR association differed among HLA loci, with DRB1 alleles having the most associated TCRs and HLA-C alleles having the fewest. Immune exposure information for the cohort was limited to CMV serostatus. When HLA alleles, especially DR and DQ, strongly co-occurred, TCR associations were difficult to assign to individual alleles. Compared with the approximately 670-donor mean, donors in an Asian-associated ancestry cluster had fewer N-insertions in productive TCRs, according to a later genetic analysis. Only TCR beta chains were sequenced in this cohort, and the absence of alpha or paired-chain data limited detectable features. The presence/absence analyses assumed that sequencing depth was roughly uniform across donors, and that assumption may not be true. The study listed 164 TCR beta chains as associated with cytomegalovirus. A further reported finding was that TCR beta sequences accurately predicted the HLA-A and HLA-B alleles for most subjects in the first cohort. A later genetic analysis associated a missense DCLRE1C variant with V-gene and J-gene trimming of TCR beta chains, and an independent cohort replicated the association. Some IMGT-functional V segments, including TRBV6-2 and TRBV6-3, could not be told apart with the 87-base-pair reads, so those segments were excluded. Most CMV-associated TCR beta chains appeared to be HLA-restricted in a later analysis, and the HLA associations seemed to be driven largely by CMV exposure. Because counts were too low, some 16 rarely observed V segments, including chromosome 9 orphons, were excluded from the earlier analysis of 587 of the donors. The classifier was reported to diagnose cytomegalovirus status with high specificity and sensitivity in both the original cohort and the validation cohort. Correlated functional status among segregating V segments might be attributable to linkage disequilibrium, but an unknown experimental factor could not be ruled out. Broadly in line with IMGT annotations, most TCR beta V segments showed up in productive rearrangements about 87% or about 30% of the time in an earlier analysis of about 500 of the donors. The authors suggested that the approach could potentially be generalized to other disease states and immunological phenotypes. A cluster of highly shared sequence variants was judged likely to represent a technical artifact of the sequencing pipeline. Three of the identified cytomegalovirus-associated TCR beta chains were confirmed in vitro to be specific for cytomegalovirus antigens.

From its cysteine to its phenylalanine, the CDR3 spans 15 amino acids. This entry keeps only the CDR3 DNA: 45 bases, framed from base 1. Taken from the germline V gene, the CDR1 and CDR2 loops are KGHSH and LQKENI. Trimming at the junction amounts to 3 bases on V and 0 bases on J, and the germline ends lie 10 bases apart. Sequences were obtained from PBMCs. The receptor's source is a girl aged 10 to 17 in good health and CMV-seronegative. The receptor chain draws on TRBV18 and TRBJ2-3, with a tentative D gene TRBD1 over 5 matching bases. The DNA sequence is given as TGTGCCAGCTCACCTACACGGACAAGCACAGATACGCAGTATTTT. Protein translation: CASSPTRTSTDTQYF.